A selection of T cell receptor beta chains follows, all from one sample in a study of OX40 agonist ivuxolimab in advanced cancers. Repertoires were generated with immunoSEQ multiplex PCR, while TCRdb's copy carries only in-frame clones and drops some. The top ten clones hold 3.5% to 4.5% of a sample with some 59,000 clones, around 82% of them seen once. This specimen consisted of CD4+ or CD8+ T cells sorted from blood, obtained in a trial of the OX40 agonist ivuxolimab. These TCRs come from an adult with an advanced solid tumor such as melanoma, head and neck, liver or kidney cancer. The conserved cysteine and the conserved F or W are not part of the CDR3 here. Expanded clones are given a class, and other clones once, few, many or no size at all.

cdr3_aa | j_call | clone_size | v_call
ASLRSLNTEAF | TRBJ1-1 | medium-sized | TRBV2
ASSYRAGVGEQH | TRBJ2-7 | . | TRBV6-5
ASTSQLGSANEKLF | TRBJ1-4 | once | TRBV5-4
ASRGTGGNTIY | TRBJ1-3 | . | TRBV28
ASGADRVYGYT | TRBJ1-2 | few | TRBV10-1
ASKGTQGRNTEAF | TRBJ1-1 | . | TRBV6-6
ASSESRESPLH | TRBJ1-6 | . | TRBV6-1
ASSLGDRRYGYT | TRBJ1-2 | . | TRBV28
ASSQESEMGGEKLF | TRBJ1-4 | . | TRBV4-2
ASSSDRVSQPQH | TRBJ1-5 | . | TRBV19
ASSVGTGFYEQY | TRBJ2-7 | . | TRBV7-8
ASSLDRGPIEEQY | TRBJ2-7 | once | TRBV11-2
ASSRQTGGNTEAF | TRBJ1-1 | . | TRBV7-2
ASSFVYDEQY | TRBJ2-7 | . | TRBV7-3
ASSIKPGQGLTYGYT | TRBJ1-2 | . | TRBV19
ASRHRTGGNEQF | TRBJ2-1 | . | TRBV19
ASSTGQGTTEAF | TRBJ1-1 | . | TRBV6-6
ASSGTGAEGTQY | TRBJ2-5 | . | TRBV28
ASSQPRGGSTDTQY | TRBJ2-3 | . | TRBV14
ASRPVAGRRTEAF | TRBJ1-1 | . | TRBV18
ASSSQAQGYEQY | TRBJ2-7 | . | TRBV19
ASSGAVGTEAF | TRBJ1-1 | few | TRBV18
ASSSNTGRSQH | TRBJ1-5 | . | TRBV7-9
ASSASETQY | TRBJ2-5 | . | TRBV7-7
ASSLGLAGGFYEQY | TRBJ2-7 | . | TRBV7-2
ASSDYLTEPNGYT | TRBJ1-2 | . | TRBV6-1
SVELFASRTQY | TRBJ2-5 | . | TRBV29-1
ASSQDLPGTGELF | TRBJ2-2 | . | TRBV14
ASSLYETDTQY | TRBJ2-3 | . | TRBV7-2
ASSEPRATTGLNGELF | TRBJ2-2 | . | TRBV10-2
ASSGSFSGSASNEQF | TRBJ2-1 | . | TRBV6-1
ASLTGTGYQPQH | TRBJ1-5 | . | TRBV6-1
ASRDRGSRGYT | TRBJ1-2 | . | TRBV6-1
ASRIRGADYNEQF | TRBJ2-1 | . | TRBV6-1
ASSSSETQY | TRBJ2-5 | few | TRBV7-2
ASSAVVRYSNQPQH | TRBJ1-5 | . | TRBV6-1
ASSLWEGREDTDTQY | TRBJ2-3 | . | TRBV28